This TCR beta chain comes out of a study of Ad26.COV2.S vaccination and SARS-CoV-2 variants. Regarding this clone: Its target is unknown.

Whole-study findings and limits: Placebo recipients and vaccine recipients were similar in non-spike TCR breadth.

The repertoire was sequenced with immunoSEQ multiplex PCR; TCRdb's copy has only in-frame clones and lacks some. The table includes under 550,000 clones, approximately 88% detected once. Treatment noted: around 19 received Ad26.COV2.S at low or high dose, single or two shots; several received placebo; per-sample allocation not given. Sampling took place 63 days after the first vaccine or placebo injection. The clonotype originates from a person between 18 and 60 years old who received the Ad26.COV2.S COVID-19 vaccine or a placebo. Sample: peripheral blood, taken in a trial of Ad26.COV2.S vaccine versus placebo.

CDR3 bases: TGTGCCAGCAGCTTGTCGTCATGGGAGCAGTACTTC. Its translation is CASSLSSWEQYF. V is TRBV5-5 and J is TRBJ2-7; D gene unclear. Germline lookup yields CDR1 SGHKS and CDR2 YYEKEE (reference sequence). CDR3 size: 12 residues. Deletions cut 1 base from V and 7 bases from J, with 9 bases between.